This TCR beta chain was observed in a study of low-dose radiotherapy and immunotherapy resistance in tumors. On the study more broadly: Patients were treated with intravenous nivolumab at 240 mg every two weeks and were also dosed with ipilimumab at 1 mg/kg every six weeks.

The time point is: after trial treatment. Treatment of the sample: LDRT plus nivolumab, ipilimumab, low-dose cyclophosphamide and aspirin (RACIN trial). Alpha- and beta-chain coverage of first-strand cDNA came from TRAV- and TRBV-specific primers. With a constant-region primer and a V-primer adapter, TCRs were subjected to roughly 18 PCR cycles of amplification. A single record per CDR3 protein comes from TCRdb applying MiXCR to the reads. The data show roughly 56,000 distinct CDR3 sequences, less than 30% seen once. CDR1 SGHTS and CDR2 YDEGEE come from the germline V gene. V lost 0 bases to trimming and J lost 2 bases, with 9 bases between them. This CDR3 contains 14 residues. This clonotype was detected ten times or more.

This TCR was recovered from a male donor with prostate cancer. The sample in question was PBMCs, obtained after low-dose radiotherapy plus immunotherapy. The V gene is TRBV5-8, the J gene TRBJ2-7; weak D call: TRBD1 (6 bases). As DNA, the CDR3 is TGTGCCAGCAGCTTGGGAAGGGACACCTACGAGCAGTACTTC. This gives the protein CASSLGRDTYEQYF.